The clone carrying this T cell receptor (beta chain) has more than one count but fewer than ten. Its target is unknown. The data derive from a study of OX40 agonist ivuxolimab in advanced cancers. The wider study: Mean age around 60 years, range about 23 to 80; nearly 85% male. Three patients responded partially, comprising one with hepatocellular carcinoma and two with cutaneous melanoma. Study results and limitations: Relative to CD4+, CD8+ T cells held more expanded clones on average.

The protocol was immunoSEQ multiplex PCR, while the TCRdb copy is restricted to in-frame clones and leaves out a portion. The repertoire includes around 39,000 clones, around 84% of them detected once, and over 10% sits in the top ten. This CDR3 is built from 15 residues. Trimming took off 6 bases at V and 2 bases at J, with 16 bases between the two ends. The J gene is TRBJ2-5, the V gene TRBV23-1; the D is unclear. TRBV23-1 is given ORF status, its function remaining uncertain. Specimen: CD4+ or CD8+ T cells sorted from blood, collected in a trial of the OX40 agonist ivuxolimab. This receptor was identified in an adult with an advanced solid tumor such as melanoma, head and neck, liver or kidney cancer. The CDR3 loop reads CASRHRQPPQETQYF. The CDR3, as DNA: TGCGCCAGCAGACATAGGCAGCCTCCGCAAGAGACCCAGTACTTC.